The entry that follows covers one TCR beta chain sequence. This sample was included in a study of sequential checkpoint blockade in melanoma. Turning to the study itself: Randomization was 1:1 between first-line nivolumab→ipilimumab and ipilimumab→nivolumab.

The method was immunoSEQ multiplex PCR; TCRdb's version includes in-frame clones alone and lacks a portion of them. The table has about 13,000 clones, 82% seen once. The treatment here: randomized to nivolumab then ipilimumab (arm A) or the reverse (arm B). Deletions cut 0 bases from V and 6 bases from J, with 24 bases between. Germline V gene lookup returns CDR1 SGDLS and CDR2 YYNGEE. This CDR3 has 18 amino acids. This sample comprised CD8+ T cells sorted from blood (inferred from file names), obtained from a patient given nivolumab and ipilimumab in sequence. V gene TRBV9 combines with J gene TRBJ1-2; possibly TRBD1 for D (5 bases). The TCR originated in a human donor with melanoma. The CDR3 DNA is TGTGCCAGCAGCGTAGAGTGGGGGAACTTCCGGGGGGTGCATGGCTACACCTTC. Protein: CASSVEWGNFRGVHGYTF.